The 26 T cell receptor beta chains in this list originate from one sample, sequenced in a study of blood T cell repertoires in COVID-19. The repertoire was sequenced with immunoSEQ multiplex PCR; TCRdb's copy has only in-frame clones and lacks some. The table records approximately 16,000 clones, around 77% of them present only once. The sample comprised peripheral blood. These receptors were obtained from a human donor in a cohort sampled during active COVID-19.

The chain employs TRBV6-4 and TRBJ2-1, with TRBD2 as a possible D gene (5 bases). CDR1 and CDR2 from the germline V gene are MRHNA and SNTAGT. The CDR3 runs to 13 residues. Trimming took 0 bases from V and 6 from J, leaving 6 bases between them. The CDR3 DNA reads as TGTGCCAGCAGTGACTCCGCGGGCAATGAGCAGTTCTTC. Its protein product is CASSDSAGNEQFF.

The V and J genes are TRBV11-3 and TRBJ2-1; TRBD1 matches at 7 bases. J gave up 8 bases and V 4 bases, and 11 bases lay outside the gene matches. CDR1 is SGHNT and CDR2 is YENEEA in the germline V gene. The CDR3 loop spans 15 amino acids. The CDR3 nucleotides are TGTGCCAGCAGCTCGCCCTCAGGGGGTTGGGATGAGCAGTTCTTC. It specifies CASSSPSGGWDEQFF.

The chain has TRBV28 and TRBJ1-6; D might be TRBD1 (6 bases). Germline CDR1 reads MDHEN; CDR2 reads SYDVKM. Trimming took off 5 bases at V and 5 bases at J, with 13 bases between the two ends. This CDR3 is 15 amino acids long. The CDR3 protein is CASSETGRDNSPLHF. Written as DNA, the CDR3 is TGTGCCAGCAGTGAGACAGGCCGGGATAATTCACCCCTCCACTTT. Full variable domain (rest looked up from reference TRBV28 and TRBJ1-6): DVKVTQSSRYLVKRTGEKVFLECVQDMDHENMFWYRQDPGLGLRLIYFSYDVKMKEKGDIPEGYSVSREKKERFSLILESASTNQTSMYLCASSETGRDNSPLHFGNGTRLTVT.

This chain connects TRBV12-2 to TRBJ1-1; the table's D call, TRBD1, has no DNA check behind it. TRBV12-2 is marked as a pseudogene. The CDR3 has 14 residues. The CDR3 coding sequence is TGTGCAAGTCGCTTAGCACAGGACGACACTGAAGCTTTCTTT. Its protein product is CASRLAQDDTEAFF.

CDR3 residues: CASKTYGNTGELFF. The CDR3 DNA reads TGTGCCAGCAAAACGTATGGCAACACCGGGGAGCTGTTTTTT. This chain connects TRBV11-3 to TRBJ2-2; no reliable D call. The CDR3 runs 14 residues. V lost 7 bases and J lost 2, with 11 bases in between. The germline gives CDR1 SGHNT, CDR2 YENEEA.

This clone was detected once. The CDR3 reads CASSTPDRGNAQPQHF. CDR3 in DNA: TGTGCCAGTAGTACTCCGGACAGGGGTAATGCGCAGCCCCAGCATTTT. V and J are TRBV19 and TRBJ1-5; 9 bases align to TRBD1. Germline assignment: CDR1 LNHDA and CDR2 SQIVND (reference sequence). The trim removed 4 bases at V and 7 bases at J, leaving 11 bases unmatched. This CDR3 comprises 16 residues.

The chain combines TRBV5-5 with TRBJ2-6; 11 bases map to TRBD1. The V segment lost 4 bases and the J segment 1 base; nucleotides outside the gene matches: 10. The CDR3 extends over 19 amino acids. CDR1 and CDR2 from the germline V gene are SGHKS and YYEKEE (reference sequence). In DNA, the CDR3 is TGTGCCAGCAGCGTGAACCTGGGACAGGGGGTTTCTGGGGCCAACGTCCTGACTTTC. Translated, it gives CASSVNLGQGVSGANVLTF.

The chain uses TRBV4-1 and TRBJ1-1; 7 bases align to TRBD1. CDR3 size: 15 residues. The V gene end was trimmed by 3 bases and the J gene end by 4 bases; junction bases not matched to a gene: 8. Germline loops: CDR1 MGHRA, CDR2 YSYEKL. The CDR3: CASSHEGQRGTEAFF. In DNA, the CDR3 is TGCGCCAGCAGCCACGAGGGACAGAGGGGCACTGAAGCTTTCTTT.

The chain carries TRBV28 and TRBJ2-1; possibly TRBD2 for D (6 bases). CDR3 length: 17 residues. V lost 4 bases to trimming and J lost 7 bases, with 23 bases between them. The V gene's germline CDR1 is MDHEN and CDR2 SYDVKM. The CDR3 loop is CASSSTPGLRARNEQFF. The CDR3 region has the DNA TGTGCCAGCAGTTCAACGCCGGGACTCAGGGCGAGGAATGAGCAGTTCTTC.

The chain uses TRBV5-1 and TRBJ1-2, with D unclear. V was trimmed by 0 bases and J by 8 bases, leaving 8 bases between them. Germline values: CDR1 SGHRS, CDR2 YFSETQ. The CDR3 is 12 amino acids. The CDR3 DNA follows: TGCGCCAGCAGCTTGGGAGCGGGCGGCTACACCTTC. This sequence encodes CASSLGAGGYTF.

This clone was observed a handful of times. The chain joins TRBV11-3 to TRBJ2-7, with TRBD2 identical over 14 bases. Losses at the gene ends were 1 base for V and 2 bases for J; bases not matched to a gene: 10. The CDR3 has 19 amino acids. In germline, CDR1 is SGHNT, CDR2 YENEEA. The chain's CDR3 is CASSLGSGTSGRLTYEQYF. The CDR3 coding sequence is TGTGCCAGCAGCTTAGGGTCGGGGACTAGCGGGAGACTAACCTACGAGCAGTACTTC.

The V and J genes are TRBV9 and TRBJ1-5; D perhaps matches TRBD1 (6 bases). Germline CDR1 and CDR2: SGDLS and YYNGEE. The V gene lost 3 bases and the J gene lost 7 bases, with 14 bases spanning the gap. CDR3 size: 14 residues. DNA of the CDR3: TGTGCCAGCAGCGGAGAGGGGGGGGGACAGCCCCAGCATTTT. This gives the protein CASSGEGGGQPQHF.

The rearrangement uses TRBV24-1 and TRBJ2-1; the match to TRBD1 covers 9 bases. CDR1 is KGHDR, CDR2 SFDVKD, per germline. The CDR3 spans 17 residues. The V segment lost 2 bases and the J segment 5 bases; nucleotides outside the gene matches: 9. The chain's CDR3 is CATSDWGTGGSDNEQFF. The DNA for the CDR3 is TGTGCCACCAGTGATTGGGGAACAGGGGGCTCGGACAATGAGCAGTTCTTC.

For the CDR3, the DNA is TGTGCCAGCGCCCGCGGCGGGGTAAATGAGCAGTTCTTC. It is translated as CASARGGVNEQFF. The gene calls are TRBV3-1 (or the pseudogene TRBV3-2) and TRBJ2-1, with D tentatively TRBD2 (6 bases). Germline CDR1 is LGHDT and CDR2 is YNNKEL (reference sequence). This CDR3 has 13 residues. The V end was cut by 8 bases, the J end by 7 bases, with 15 bases between.

V and J are TRBV30 and TRBJ2-3, with TRBD2 matching over 10 bases. The germline V gene encodes CDR1 GTSNPN and CDR2 SVGIG (reference sequence). With 7 bases clipped from V and 5 bases from J, the junction kept 9 bases outside the gene matches. The CDR3 length is 14 residues. Written as DNA, the CDR3 is TGTGCCTTAAAGCGGGGGGGCGGTAGAGATACGCAGTATTTT. Its translation: CALKRGGGRDTQYF.

This chain uses TRBV28 with TRBJ2-3, with 7 bases that match TRBD1. J gave up 0 bases and V 7 bases, and 4 bases lay outside the gene matches. The germline V gene encodes CDR1 MDHEN and CDR2 SYDVKM. The CDR3 sequence is 14 residues long. The CDR3 nucleotides are TGTGCCAGCACTCTGACAGGGAGCACAGATACGCAGTATTTT. Protein: CASTLTGSTDTQYF.

The rearrangement uses TRBV3-1 (or the pseudogene TRBV3-2) and TRBJ2-3, with 13 bases lining up with TRBD2. The V gene's germline CDR1 is LGHDT and CDR2 YNNKEL (reference sequence). The junction had 4 bases not matched to a gene; V was cut back by 4 bases and J by 3 bases. CDR3 size: 16 residues. This CDR3 reads CASSLQTSGGTDTQYF. The CDR3 region has the DNA TGTGCCAGCAGCCTACAGACTAGCGGGGGGACAGATACGCAGTATTTT.

The table lists this clone with a few counts. The chain carries TRBV30 and TRBJ2-1; D remains unclear. V shed 4 bases and J shed 5 bases, with 15 bases lying between them. Per germline, CDR1 GTSNPN and CDR2 SVGIG (reference sequence). This CDR3 region has 14 residues. Written as DNA, the CDR3 is TGTGCCTGGATGGGTAGTGACTTGAACAATGAGCAGTTCTTC. Amino acid sequence: CAWMGSDLNNEQFF.

V gene TRBV9 combines with J gene TRBJ1-1; D unresolved. Trimming took 1 base from V and 0 from J, leaving 4 bases between them. The CDR3 loop spans 13 amino acids. CDR1 is SGDLS and CDR2 is YYNGEE in the germline V gene. CDR3 nucleotides: TGTGCCAGCAGCGTAAGCATGAACACTGAAGCTTTCTTT. It codes for CASSVSMNTEAFF.

The chain joins TRBV29-1 to TRBJ2-1, with a weak D call TRBD1 (5 bases). The CDR3 loop spans 15 amino acids. V was trimmed by 4 bases and J by 6 bases, leaving 19 bases between them. Germline CDR1 and CDR2: SQVTM and ANQGSEA. DNA for the CDR3: TGCAGCGTTGGGCCCAGGCAGGGAAGGCCCAATGAGCAGTTCTTC. Its translation: CSVGPRQGRPNEQFF.

The chain joins TRBV4-3 to TRBJ2-5; the match to TRBD1 covers 10 bases. The germline V gene encodes CDR1 LGHNA and CDR2 YSLEER. CDR3 length equals 16 residues. J lost 2 bases, V lost 1 base, and 4 bases had no gene match. CDR3 coding DNA: TGCGCCAGCAGCCAAGCTTGGACAGGGGGACAAGAGACCCAGTACTTC. Protein product: CASSQAWTGGQETQYF.

The genes are TRBV5-1 and TRBJ2-3; D is perhaps TRBD1 (6 bases). CDR1 is SGHRS and CDR2 is YFSETQ in the germline V gene. The V end was cut by 0 bases, the J end by 2 bases, with 13 bases between. The CDR3 runs 16 residues. The CDR3 is CASSLGQGTYTDTQYF. The DNA for the CDR3 is TGCGCCAGCAGCTTGGGGCAGGGGACCTACACAGATACGCAGTATTTT.

The chain carries TRBV3-1 (or the pseudogene TRBV3-2) and TRBJ2-7, with TRBD2 as a possible D gene (5 bases). The CDR3 covers 15 residues. V lost 4 bases and J 0 bases, leaving 13 bases between the germline ends. Germline V gene lookup returns CDR1 LGHDT and CDR2 YNNKEL (reference sequence). This chain's CDR3 is CASSLGLTYSYEQYF. The CDR3 DNA follows: TGTGCCAGCAGCCTTGGACTGACCTACTCCTACGAGCAGTACTTC.

V and J are TRBV28 and TRBJ2-5; a weak D match, TRBD1 (6 bases). The CDR3 runs to 14 residues. Germline loops: CDR1 MDHEN, CDR2 SYDVKM. Trimming took 3 bases from V and 5 from J, leaving 13 bases between them. CDR3 DNA sequence: TGTGCCAGCAGTTTGCATGGGGGCGTGGAGACCCAGTACTTC. Residues: CASSLHGGVETQYF.

J is TRBJ2-3 and V is TRBV27, with 13 bases fitting TRBD2. Germline loops: CDR1 MNHEY, CDR2 SMNVEV (reference sequence). The J segment lost 1 base and the V segment lost 5 bases, leaving 9 bases of the junction unmatched. This CDR3 comprises 18 residues. Here the CDR3 reads CASSPGLAGEWGTDTQYF. The CDR3, as DNA: TGTGCCAGCAGTCCTGGACTAGCGGGAGAATGGGGCACAGATACGCAGTATTTT.

The genes are TRBV7-8 and TRBJ1-6, with D possibly TRBD1 on 6 matching bases. Trimming left V 4 bases short and J 6 bases short, with 13 bases between. The CDR3 extends over 15 amino acids. Germline loops: CDR1 SGHVS, CDR2 FQNEAQ. The CDR3 is CASSSGGAGNSPLHF. DNA of the CDR3: TGTGCCAGCAGCTCCGGGGGGGCAGGTAATTCACCCCTCCACTTT.